The table lists the clone carrying this T cell receptor (beta chain) with a count of one. Trimming removed 5 bases at V and 0 bases at J, with 12 bases between. Germline V gives CDR1 MNHEY, CDR2 SMNVEV (reference sequence). This CDR3 has 15 residues. As originally analysed: By means of reference gene primer amplification, nucleated cell counts were estimated. Measured with immunoSEQ multiplex PCR; TCRdb has only the in-frame clones, and not every one. The V and J calls and clone size were taken over from that table, and D and trimming were inferred from the DNA. The sample consists of 30,000 to 40,000 clones, more than 75% of them appearing once. This sample is part of a study of blood T cell repertoires in COVID-19. For the study at large: PBMCs, B-cell-depleted T cells, or T cells were the source of the cDNA or gDNA that made up the material.

The sequenced sample was peripheral blood. The rearrangement uses TRBV27 and TRBJ2-3; D not certain. The sequence was obtained from a man at least 80 years old with active COVID-19. Written as DNA, the CDR3 is TGTGCCAGCAGTACTCAACCCTCTAGCACAGATACGCAGTATTTT. This codes for CASSTQPSSTDTQYF.